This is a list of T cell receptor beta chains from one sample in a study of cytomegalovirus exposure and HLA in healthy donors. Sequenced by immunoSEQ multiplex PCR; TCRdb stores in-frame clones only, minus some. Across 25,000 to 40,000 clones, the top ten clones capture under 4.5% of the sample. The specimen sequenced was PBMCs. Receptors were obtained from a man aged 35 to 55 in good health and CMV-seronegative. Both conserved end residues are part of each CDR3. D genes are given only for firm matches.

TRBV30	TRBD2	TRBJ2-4	TGTGCCTGGACGGGGGGGAACATTCAGTACTTC	CAWTGGNIQYF
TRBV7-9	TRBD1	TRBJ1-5	TGTGCCAGCAGCTCCACAGGGGTTCGAAATCAGCCCCAGCATTTT	CASSSTGVRNQPQHF
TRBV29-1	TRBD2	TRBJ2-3	TGCAGCGTTGGACTAGCGGGACATCCAGATACGCAGTATTTT	CSVGLAGHPDTQYF
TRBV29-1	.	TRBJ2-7	TGCAGCGTCGCCCCAATGACAGGTCGGCACGAGCAGTACTTC	CSVAPMTGRHEQYF
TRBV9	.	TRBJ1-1	TGTGCCAGCAGCGTAGAACAGGGCACTGAAGCTTTCTTT	CASSVEQGTEAFF
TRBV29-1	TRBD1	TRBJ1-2	TGCAGCGTTCACGACAGGGTAGATTATGGCTACACCTTC	CSVHDRVDYGYTF
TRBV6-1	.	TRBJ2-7	TGTGCCACCCTCGGGACTTTCACCTACGAGCAGTACTTC	CATLGTFTYEQYF
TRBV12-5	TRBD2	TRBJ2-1	TGTGCTAGTGGCCCATCTAGCGGGAGGGCCACGGTGCCCAATGAGCAGTTCTTC	CASGPSSGRATVPNEQFF
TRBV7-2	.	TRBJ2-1	TGTGCCAGCAGCTTAGGTCGTGGGAGCGACAATGAGCAGTTCTTC	CASSLGRGSDNEQFF
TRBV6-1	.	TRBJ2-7	TGTGCCAGCAGTGAGAATAGCGTCTACGAGCAGTACTTC	CASSENSVYEQYF
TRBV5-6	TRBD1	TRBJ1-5	TGTGCCAGCAGCTTTCGGACAGGGGTTTCGCAGCCCCAGCATTTT	CASSFRTGVSQPQHF
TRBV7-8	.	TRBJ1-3	TGTGCCAGCAGCTTAGATAGTACTGGAAACACCATATATTTT	CASSLDSTGNTIYF
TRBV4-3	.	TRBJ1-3	TGCGCCAGCAGCCAAGATCTAGCCAGGGGTGCAGGAAACACCATATATTTT	CASSQDLARGAGNTIYF
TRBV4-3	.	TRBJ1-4	TGCGCCAGCAGCCAAGAAACACATTTCCGTAATGAAAAACTGTTTTTT	CASSQETHFRNEKLFF
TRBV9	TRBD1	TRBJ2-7	TGTGCCAGCAGCGTAGCGGGACAGGGTAACGAGCAGTACTTC	CASSVAGQGNEQYF
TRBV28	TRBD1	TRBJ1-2	TGTGCCAGCAGTTTTGGGACAGGGCTTGTAGTTGGGTATGGCTACACCTTC	CASSFGTGLVVGYGYTF
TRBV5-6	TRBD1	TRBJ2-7	TGTGCCAGCAGCTTGTTGCCAGGGGGTAGGTACGAGCAGTACTTC	CASSLLPGGRYEQYF
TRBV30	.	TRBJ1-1	TGTGCCTGGAGGTCCACTCACACTGAAGCTTTCTTT	CAWRSTHTEAFF
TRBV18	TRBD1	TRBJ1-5	TGTGCCAGCTCACTGGACAGGGGCAATCAGCCCCAGCATTTT	CASSLDRGNQPQHF
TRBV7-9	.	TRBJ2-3	TGTGCCAGCAGCTCTCAGGGTAGCACAGATACGCAGTATTTT	CASSSQGSTDTQYF
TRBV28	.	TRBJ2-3	TGTGCCAGCACCTACCTAGGGGGGGGTAGGGCAGATACGCAGTATTTT	CASTYLGGGRADTQYF
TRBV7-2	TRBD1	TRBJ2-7	TGTGCCAGCAGCTTAGGACAGGGTGGGCGCGAGCAGTACTTC	CASSLGQGGREQYF
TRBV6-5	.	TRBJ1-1	TGTGCCAGCAGTTACTCGATCGGGGTCGGTGAAGCTTTCTTT	CASSYSIGVGEAFF
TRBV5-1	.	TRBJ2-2	TGCGCCAGCAGCTACAGGACAGAATACACCGGGGAGCTGTTTTTT	CASSYRTEYTGELFF
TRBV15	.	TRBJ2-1	TGTGCCACCAGCAGGGCTTTCTACAATGAGCAGTTCTTC	CATSRAFYNEQFF
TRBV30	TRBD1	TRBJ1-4	TGTGCCGCCCAGGGACAGGCGTATGAAAAACTGTTTTTT	CAAQGQAYEKLFF
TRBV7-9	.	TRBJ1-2	TGTGCCAGCAGCTTTGGGCAGGGGCCATATGGCTACACCTTC	CASSFGQGPYGYTF
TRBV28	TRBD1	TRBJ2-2	TGTGCCAGCCTTACAGGGGCGACCACCGGGGAGCTGTTTTTT	CASLTGATTGELFF
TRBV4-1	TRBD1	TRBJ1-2	TGCGCCAGCAGCCAAGATCGACCATATCCGGACAGGTTCGCTAACTATGGCTACACCTTC	CASSQDRPYPDRFANYGYTF
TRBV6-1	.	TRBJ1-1	TGTGCCAGCAGTGTCAGAGGGGAGGACACTGAAGCTTTCTTT	CASSVRGEDTEAFF
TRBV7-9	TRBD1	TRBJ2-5	TGTGCCAGCAGCTCCGGACAGGGCAACCAAGAGACCCAGTACTTC	CASSSGQGNQETQYF
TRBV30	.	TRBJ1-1	TGTGCCGGGAGTGTGGGAAGGGGGAGCACCTACGAAGCTTTCTTT	CAGSVGRGSTYEAFF